The 8 T cell receptor beta chains below come from one sample, sequenced in a study of Graves' ophthalmopathy and Graves' hyperthyroidism. Amplification targeted the TCR beta CDR3 regions, with RNA transcripts as the source material. Second-round multiplex PCR came after first-round RT-PCR with HTBI primers. TCRdb redid the calling of the multiplex PCR reads with MiXCR, one entry per CDR3 protein. The sample holds 240,000 or so distinct CDR3 sequences, 45% seen once. Sequencing input: peripheral blood. These TCRs come from an adult man with Graves' ophthalmopathy.

The chain has TRBV10-1 and TRBJ2-7, with a possible D match to TRBD1 (5 bases). The V and J ends lost 8 bases and 0 bases respectively, with 14 bases between them. The CDR3 totals 14 residues. Per germline, CDR1 WNHNN and CDR2 SYGVQD (reference sequence). The CDR3 DNA reads TGCGCCAGCCAAAGGGGCAGCTACTCCTACGAGCAGTACTTC. Amino acids: CASQRGSYSYEQYF.

V usage is TRBV9 and J usage is TRBJ2-2; TRBD1 agrees at 10 bases. V trimming: 3 bases; J trimming: 5 bases; junction bases outside the gene matches: 4. The CDR3 contains 15 residues. CDR1 SGDLS and CDR2 YYNGEE come from the germline V gene. The CDR3 protein is CASSAGTGVTGELFF. CDR3 coding DNA: TGTGCCAGCAGCGCCGGGACAGGGGTTACCGGGGAGCTGTTTTTT.

The chain joins TRBV5-4 to TRBJ2-7; possible D gene TRBD2, 6 bases. V was shortened by 3 bases and J by 4 bases, with 20 bases between the two germline ends. CDR3 length: 16 residues. Germline V gives CDR1 SGHNT, CDR2 YYREEE (reference sequence). This chain's CDR3 is CASSSGAGLIRYEQYF. DNA of the CDR3: TGTGCCAGCAGCTCCGGGGCGGGACTGATTAGGTACGAGCAGTACTTC. Drawing the rest from reference TRBV5-4 and TRBJ2-7, the complete variable domain is ETGVTQSPTHLIKTRGQQVTLRCSSQSGHNTVSWYQQALGQGPQFIFQYYREEENGRGNFPPRFSGLQFPNYSSELNVNALELDDSALYLCASSSGAGLIRYEQYFGPGTRLTVT.

The chain combines TRBV20-1 with TRBJ1-1; the D gene is possibly TRBD1 (6 bases). In germline, CDR1 is DFQATT, CDR2 SNEGSKA (reference sequence). The ends were cut back, 4 bases at V and 2 bases at J, with 11 bases in the middle. The CDR3 runs 13 residues. The CDR3 DNA follows: TGCAGTGCTAAGGGACACGAAAACACTGAAGCTTTCTTT. Translated, it gives CSAKGHENTEAFF.

The chain employs TRBV24-1 and TRBJ2-7; weak D call: TRBD1 (5 bases). The CDR3 length is 13 residues. Germline CDR1 is KGHDR and CDR2 is SFDVKD. V shed 3 bases and J shed 7 bases, with 12 bases lying between them. DNA of the CDR3: TGTGCCACCAGTGATCCAAGGACAAGGGAGCAGTACTTC. Translating gives CATSDPRTREQYF.

This sequence joins TRBV5-1 and TRBJ2-7, with 11 bases lining up with TRBD1. Trimming removed 0 bases from V and 3 bases from J; junction bases left unmatched: 5. Germline lookup yields CDR1 SGHRS and CDR2 YFSETQ. The CDR3 has 16 residues. CDR3 protein: CASSLDLGQGGYEQYF. The CDR3 DNA sequence: TGCGCCAGCAGCTTGGACCTGGGACAGGGGGGCTACGAGCAGTACTTC.

The gene calls are TRBV10-2 and TRBJ2-5; TRBD2 matches 8 bases. The trim removed 8 bases at V and 2 bases at J, leaving 10 bases unmatched. The CDR3 totals 15 residues. CDR1 is WSHSY and CDR2 is SAAADI in the germline V gene. Here the CDR3 reads CASAWGGGSQETQYF. The CDR3 bases are TGCGCCAGCGCCTGGGGCGGGGGGTCACAAGAGACCCAGTACTTC.

The chain links TRBV2 to TRBJ2-7; D not certain. V was clipped by 4 bases and J by 2 bases, with 6 bases between them. The CDR3 runs to 12 residues. The germline CDR1 and CDR2 sequences are SNHLY and FYNNEI. CDR3 region: CASSAGPYEQYF. CDR3 DNA: TGTGCCAGCAGTGCCGGACCCTACGAGCAGTACTTC.